This T cell receptor (beta chain) came from a study of shared clonotypes between healthy human individuals. Generated by immunoSEQ multiplex PCR, the TCRdb table keeps only in-frame clones and is missing some. This table has more than 2 million clones, 95% appearing once. Naive CD4+ cells were CD45RA-selected; the remaining cells were memory. Trimming removed 4 bases from V and 0 bases from J, with 10 bases in between. The CDR3 covers 14 residues. CDR1 and CDR2 (germline): SNHLY, FYNNEI. The chain is built from TRBV2 and TRBJ2-7; TRBD2 might be the D (6 bases). The sequence was obtained from a man between 18 and 35 years old in good health. The sequenced material came from naive CD4+ T cells sorted from blood. Specified subset: CD45RA+ positively selected. CDR3 DNA sequence: TGTGCCAGCAGTGGATTAGCGGACTCCTACGAGCAGTACTTC. Protein: CASSGLADSYEQYF.